The rows below give T cell receptor beta chains drawn from one sample of a study of OX40 agonist ivuxolimab in advanced cancers. Clones were sequenced by immunoSEQ multiplex PCR, and TCRdb holds only the in-frame ones, with some missing. The data hold over 80,000 clones, with roughly 93% observed a single time. Sample: CD4+ or CD8+ T cells sorted from blood, taken in a trial of the OX40 agonist ivuxolimab. All receptors come from an adult with an advanced solid tumor such as melanoma, head and neck, liver or kidney cancer. Each CDR3 is given with its conserved first and last residue. The D gene is left open where the match is weak. Clone size is stated in some rows and not others, as once, few, many or a class when expanded.

d_call	j_call	clone_size	v_call	cdr3_nt	cdr3_aa
NA	TRBJ1-2	NA	TRBV6-5	TGTGCCAGCAGCAAGACAGCTAACTATGGCTACACCTTC	CASSKTANYGYTF
NA	TRBJ2-7	NA	TRBV7-3	TGTGCCAGCAGCTTAGGTTCGGGCCCCTACGAGCAGTACTTC	CASSLGSGPYEQYF
NA	TRBJ2-7	NA	TRBV4-2	TGTGCCAGCAGCCCAGACCTGGGGCTCTACGAGCAGTACTTC	CASSPDLGLYEQYF
NA	TRBJ2-6	once	TRBV18	TGTGCCAGCTCATCGTCGGGACGGAGCTACTCTGGGGCCAACGTCCTGACTTTC	CASSSSGRSYSGANVLTF
NA	TRBJ2-6	NA	TRBV7-8	TGTGCCAGCAGATCGTCAGAAGCGGCCAACGTCCTGACTTTC	CASRSSEAANVLTF
TRBD1	TRBJ1-6	NA	TRBV18	TGTGCCAGCTCAGAAGGGACAGGGGATTTACCCCTCCACTTT	CASSEGTGDLPLHF
NA	TRBJ2-1	NA	TRBV7-2	TGTGCCAGCAGCCCAATCAATGAGCAGTTCTTC	CASSPINEQFF
NA	TRBJ1-5	NA	TRBV28	TGTGCCAGCCAGCTGGGGGCTCAGCCCCAGCATTTT	CASQLGAQPQHF
NA	TRBJ1-1	NA	TRBV6-1	TGTGCCAGCAGTGAATCGACAGTGAACACTGAAGCTTTCTTT	CASSESTVNTEAFF
NA	TRBJ1-5	NA	TRBV7-3	TGTGCCAGCAGCCCGGGCCCTAGCAATCAGCCCCAGCATTTT	CASSPGPSNQPQHF
TRBD2	TRBJ2-7	NA	TRBV4-2	TGTGCCAGCAGCTCTAGCGGGAGTAGCCTCGACGAGCAGTACTTC	CASSSSGSSLDEQYF
NA	TRBJ2-6	NA	TRBV19	TGTGCCAGTAACCCTCACAGGGCCGGTACTGGGGCCAACGTCCTGACTTTC	CASNPHRAGTGANVLTF
NA	TRBJ1-3	NA	TRBV28	TGTGCCAGCAGTTCCCGACGGGGGACTGGAAACACCATATATTTT	CASSSRRGTGNTIYF
NA	TRBJ2-7	NA	TRBV7-2	TGTGCCAGCAGCTTAGGGACGGGCAGCTCCTACGAGCAGTACTTC	CASSLGTGSSYEQYF
NA	TRBJ2-5	NA	TRBV2	TGTGCCAGCAAAGGACAGAACCAAGAGACCCAGTACTTC	CASKGQNQETQYF
NA	TRBJ2-5	NA	TRBV7-8	TGTGCCAGCAATCGTCAGGGTAGGCAAGAGACCCAGTACTTC	CASNRQGRQETQYF
TRBD1	TRBJ2-3	NA	TRBV18	TGTGCCAGCTCACCAAGGGGGCCGGCAGATACGCAGTATTTT	CASSPRGPADTQYF
NA	TRBJ1-2	NA	TRBV9	TGTGCCAGCAGCGCGAGGGACTTGAACTATGGCTACACCTTC	CASSARDLNYGYTF
NA	TRBJ2-7	NA	TRBV2	TGTGCCAGCAGTAAACAGGCCCCCTCCTTCGACGAGCAGTACTTC	CASSKQAPSFDEQYF
TRBD2	TRBJ2-1	NA	TRBV10-3	TGTGCCATCGGGACTATTCCCTCCTACAATGAGCAGTTCTTC	CAIGTIPSYNEQFF
NA	TRBJ2-1	NA	TRBV4-2	TGTGCCAGCAGCCACGAGCCTAGCCATGAGCAGTTCTTC	CASSHEPSHEQFF
NA	TRBJ1-5	NA	TRBV4-1	TGCGCCAGCAGCCAAGAGGGGCAGCCCAATCAGCCCCAGCATTTT	CASSQEGQPNQPQHF
NA	TRBJ1-1	NA	TRBV7-2	TGTGCCAGCAGCCCCAACCCAGGGTTGAACACTGAAGCTTTCTTT	CASSPNPGLNTEAFF
NA	TRBJ2-3	NA	TRBV19	TGTGCCAGTAGTATAAATGCAGCAGATACGCAGTATTTT	CASSINAADTQYF
TRBD2	TRBJ2-1	NA	TRBV4-2	TGTGCCAGCAGCCAAGATCCCGGGACTAGCACATACAATGAGCAGTTCTTC	CASSQDPGTSTYNEQFF
NA	TRBJ2-2	NA	TRBV9	TGTGCCAGCAGCGGTAGTTTTGCCGTTGGGGAGCTGTTTTTT	CASSGSFAVGELFF
TRBD2	TRBJ2-1	NA	TRBV2	TGTGCCAGCAGTGAGGGAATACTAGCGGGAGTTTACAATGAGCAGTTCTTC	CASSEGILAGVYNEQFF
TRBD2	TRBJ2-4	once	TRBV27	TGTGCCAGCAGTTTAGCTCGGACTAGCGGGAGGGGTCGGGGAAACATTCAGTACTTC	CASSLARTSGRGRGNIQYF
NA	TRBJ2-1	NA	TRBV6-6	TGTGCCGGGGGAGGGGGGGGAGACGACTACAATGAGCAGTTCTTC	CAGGGGGDDYNEQFF
NA	TRBJ1-1	few	TRBV28	TGTGCCAGCAGTGGCTTTACTGAAGCTTTCTTT	CASSGFTEAFF
TRBD1	TRBJ1-2	NA	TRBV2	TGTGCCAGCAGTGAAGCTAGACAGGGTGATGGCTACACCTTC	CASSEARQGDGYTF
TRBD1	TRBJ1-2	NA	TRBV19	TGTGCCAGTAGCCCGGGACAGGGAAACTATGGCTACACCTTC	CASSPGQGNYGYTF
TRBD2	TRBJ2-7	NA	TRBV19	TGTGCCAGTAGTAACTTCCGCGGTAAGGGCGGGAGCACTTCCTACGAGCAGTACTTC	CASSNFRGKGGSTSYEQYF
TRBD2	TRBJ2-7	NA	TRBV6-5	TGTGCCAGCAGTTCTCCTGGACTAGCGGGAGCACTCGAGCAGTACTTC	CASSSPGLAGALEQYF
NA	TRBJ1-1	NA	TRBV5-1	TGCGCCAGCAGCCCCAGGGATTCGAACACTGAAGCTTTCTTT	CASSPRDSNTEAFF
NA	TRBJ2-7	NA	TRBV5-1	TGCGCCAGCAGCCCCGGGAACTCCTACGAGCAGTACTTC	CASSPGNSYEQYF
NA	TRBJ2-5	NA	TRBV5-1	TGCGCCAGCAGCTACCAGGGGCAAGAGACCCAGTACTTC	CASSYQGQETQYF
TRBD1	TRBJ2-7	NA	TRBV11-3	TGTGCCAGCAGCTTCCCAATAGTAATTGTTGGGACAGGGCTAGACTACGAGCAGTACTTC	CASSFPIVIVGTGLDYEQYF
NA	TRBJ2-7	NA	TRBV7-7	TGTGCCAGCAGCTTAGGTGAAGGGAAGACCTACGAGCAGTACTTC	CASSLGEGKTYEQYF
NA	TRBJ2-1	NA	TRBV29-1	TGCAGCGTACACTCAGGAACCTACAATGAGCAGTTCTTC	CSVHSGTYNEQFF
NA	TRBJ2-2	NA	TRBV9	TGTGCCAGCAGCGTAGGGCCTAACACCGGGGAGCTGTTTTTT	CASSVGPNTGELFF
NA	TRBJ2-1	NA	TRBV5-1	TGCGCCAGCAACCCGGGTACCTACAATGAGCAGTTCTTC	CASNPGTYNEQFF
TRBD2	TRBJ2-5	NA	TRBV11-1	TGTGCCAGCAGCTCGGGACTAGCGGGAGACCGAGAGACCCAGTACTTC	CASSSGLAGDRETQYF
TRBD2	TRBJ2-1	NA	TRBV9	TGTGCCAGCAGCCCTCAAGGACTAGCGGGCAGGAATGAGCAGTTCTTC	CASSPQGLAGRNEQFF
NA	TRBJ1-1	NA	TRBV7-9	TGTGCCAGCAGCTTTGAAGTGAACACTGAAGCTTTCTTT	CASSFEVNTEAFF
NA	TRBJ1-2	once	TRBV10-2	TGCGCCAGCAGTGAAGAGGGGTGGGATGGTGGCTACACCTTC	CASSEEGWDGGYTF
TRBD2	TRBJ2-3	NA	TRBV11-2	TGTGCCAGCAGCTTCGAGCGGGGATACACAGATACGCAGTATTTT	CASSFERGYTDTQYF
NA	TRBJ2-2	NA	TRBV27	TGTGCCAGCAGTTTGGCAGGGTATCAGGCCACCGGGGAGCTGTTTTTT	CASSLAGYQATGELFF